The T cell receptor beta chain described here comes from a study of T cell responses to AZD1222 COVID-19 vaccine. J was trimmed by 3 bases and V by 7 bases; bases with no gene match: 14. The CDR3 is made up of 16 amino acids. The V gene's germline CDR1 is SGHRS and CDR2 YFSETQ. Study-level findings and limits: A rise in Spike-specific TCR breadth and depth followed two AZD1222 doses. Sampling that yielded the repertoires occurred only after the peak T cell response.

Points on this clone: Its antigen is undetermined.

Sequenced by immunoSEQ multiplex PCR; TCRdb stores in-frame clones only, minus some. This sample has 150,000 to 180,000 clones, with 90% found just once. The receptor's source is an adult in good health. The chain recombines TRBV5-1 with TRBJ2-7, with 9 positions matching TRBD1. Sequenced here: peripheral blood, sampled on day 0 of AZD1222 vaccination. The CDR3 region is CASRRGAGDRDYEQYF. The CDR3 DNA sequence: TGCGCCAGCCGCAGGGGGGCCGGGGACAGGGACTACGAGCAGTACTTC.